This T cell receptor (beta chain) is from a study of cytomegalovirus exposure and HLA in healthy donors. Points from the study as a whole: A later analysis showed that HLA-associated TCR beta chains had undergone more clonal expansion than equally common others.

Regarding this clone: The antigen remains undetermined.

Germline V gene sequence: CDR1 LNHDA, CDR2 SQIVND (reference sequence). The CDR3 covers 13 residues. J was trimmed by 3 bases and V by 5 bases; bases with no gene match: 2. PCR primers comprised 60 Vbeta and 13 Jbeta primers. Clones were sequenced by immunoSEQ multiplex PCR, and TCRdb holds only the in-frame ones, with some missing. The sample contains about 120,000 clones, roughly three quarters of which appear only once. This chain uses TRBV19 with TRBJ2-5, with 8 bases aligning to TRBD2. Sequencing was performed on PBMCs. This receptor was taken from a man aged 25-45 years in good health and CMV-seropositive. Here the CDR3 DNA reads TGTGCCAGTAGTGTACTAGCGGAAGAGACCCAGTACTTC. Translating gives CASSVLAEETQYF.